The subject of this entry is one T cell receptor delta chain. This clone is classified as large (0.1 to 1%). Its antigen is unknown. Base qualities are missing; no much larger clone stands one base away. These data originate in a study of gammadelta T cells in human blood (dated by TCRdb to the early 2020s). Points the paper makes about the study in general: According to the study, polyclonal expansion of innate gamma-delta T cells immediately after birth appeared to be driven by microbial exposure.

Unmatched junction bases come to 17, with V trimmed by 2 bases and J by 0 bases. Looking up the germline V gene yields CDR1 TSWWSYY and CDR2 QGS. The CDR3 contains 20 residues, cysteine and phenylalanine counted. CDR3 DNA only is kept here, 60 bases in frame from base 1. Library preparation employed RT-PCR. Sequenced using an Illumina MiSeq. After TCRdb called clones again from the public reads with CATT, rows with identical DNA were merged. The sample table shows 900 to 1,200 delta-chain clones, and around a quarter are seen once. 11% of the sample lies in the top ten. The receptor was derived from a human donor. Material: non-Vgamma9Vdelta2 gamma-delta T cells from infant blood. This receptor chain uses TRDV1 and TRDJ1; 8 bases in between match TRDD3. The bases are TGTGCTCTTGGGGAAAAACTACCAGCTGGGGGAGAGACCTACACCGATAAACTCATCTTT. Translated, it reads CALGEKLPAGGETYTDKLIF.